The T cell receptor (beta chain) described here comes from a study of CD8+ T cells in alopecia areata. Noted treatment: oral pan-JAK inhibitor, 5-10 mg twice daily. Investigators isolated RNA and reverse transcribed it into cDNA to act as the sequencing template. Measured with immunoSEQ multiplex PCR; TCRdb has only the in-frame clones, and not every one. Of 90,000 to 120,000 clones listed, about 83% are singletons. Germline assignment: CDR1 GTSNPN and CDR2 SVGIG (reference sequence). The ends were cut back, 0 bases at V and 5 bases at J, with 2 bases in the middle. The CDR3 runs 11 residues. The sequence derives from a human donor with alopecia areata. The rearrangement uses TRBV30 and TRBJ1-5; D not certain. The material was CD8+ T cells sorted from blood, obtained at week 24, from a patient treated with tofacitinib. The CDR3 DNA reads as TGTGCCTGGAGTGTGGATCAGCCCCAGCATTTT. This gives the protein CAWSVDQPQHF. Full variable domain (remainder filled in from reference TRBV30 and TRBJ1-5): SQTIHQWPATLVQPVGSPLSLECTVEGTSNPNLYWYRQAAGRGLQLLFYSVGIGQISSEVPQNLSASRPQDRQFILSSKKLLLSDSGFYLCAWSVDQPQHFGDGTRLSIL.